One and the same sample provided the 26 T cell receptor beta chains below, sequenced in a study of blood T cell repertoires in COVID-19 (TCRdb year 2020). The library was made by the immunoSEQ multiplex PCR assay. TCRdb holds this immuneACCESS table with in-frame rearrangements only. Some clones are missing; in checked studies, unresolved V genes explain under half, and the rest has no known cause. This sample lists about 210,000 clones; 80% were detected once. The ten most abundant clones make up 3.5% to 5.5% of the sample. The source material was PBMCs or T cells enriched from blood (not recorded which). These receptors were obtained from a man younger than 40 with acute COVID-19.

The chain recombines TRBV6-6 with TRBJ1-5; 12 nucleotides align to TRBD1. This CDR3 contains 13 residues. Germline values: CDR1 MNHNY, CDR2 SVGAGI (reference sequence). J gave up 6 bases and V 10 bases, and 4 bases lay outside the gene matches. CDR3 sequence (DNA): TGTGCCACCTGGGACAGGGGGCCTCAGCCCCAGCATTTT. Translation: CATWDRGPQPQHF.

The chain carries TRBV5-1 and TRBJ1-4; 7 bases are a match to TRBD1. The germline V gene has CDR1 SGHRS and CDR2 YFSETQ. V was pared by 0 bases and J by 5 bases, with 4 bases of the junction left unmatched. The CDR3 is 15 amino acids. CDR3 coding DNA: TGCGCCAGCAGCTTGGGGCCAGGGGGGAATGAAAAACTGTTTTTT. It specifies CASSLGPGGNEKLFF.

V is TRBV12-3 or TRBV12-4 and J is TRBJ1-2, with D possibly matching TRBD1 (6 bases). V lost 4 bases, J lost 5 bases, and 11 bases lay in between. This CDR3 is 13 amino acids long. CDR3 sequence: CASSSIGGYGYTF. In DNA, the CDR3 is TGTGCCAGCAGTTCAATAGGGGGTTATGGCTACACCTTC.

Details on this clone: Sequence at one end of the junction differs from germline and may be a read error. The genes are TRBV29-1 and TRBJ1-2, with 8 bases fitting TRBD1. The CDR3 extends over 10 amino acids. Germline V gene lookup returns CDR1 SQVTM and CDR2 ANQGSEA. The CDR3 is CSVEFQGAIF. CDR3 nucleotide sequence: TGCAGCGTTGAATTCCAGGGGGCAATCTTC.

The chain recombines TRBV19 with TRBJ2-3; 11 nucleotides match TRBD2. Trimming cost V 5 bases and J 3 bases; bases outside gene matches: 4. Per the germline V gene, CDR1 is LNHDA and CDR2 is SQIVND (reference sequence). The CDR3 consists of 15 residues. The CDR3 protein is CASSLLAGDTDTQYF. The CDR3 coding sequence is TGTGCCAGTAGTCTACTAGCGGGGGATACAGATACGCAGTATTTT.

The rearrangement joins TRBV5-1 to TRBJ1-1; D possibly corresponds to TRBD1 (6 bases). The V and J ends lost 3 bases and 5 bases respectively, with 17 bases between them. The CDR3 is 15 residues long. The V gene's germline CDR1 is SGHRS and CDR2 YFSETQ. CDR3 nucleotide sequence: TGCGCCAGCAGCTCGAACAGGGCTGCTAAGACTGAAGCTTTCTTT. It is translated as CASSSNRAAKTEAFF. Supplemented by reference TRBV5-1 and TRBJ1-1, the full variable domain reads KAGVTQTPRYLIKTRGQQVTLSCSPISGHRSVSWYQQTPGQGLQFLFEYFSETQRNKGNFPGRFSGRQFSNSRSEMNVSTLELGDSALYLCASSSNRAAKTEAFFGQGTRLTVV.

CDR3 sequence: CASSFVAGGSYEQYF. The CDR3 coding sequence is TGTGCCAGCAGTTTCGTGGCGGGTGGGAGCTACGAGCAGTACTTC. The rearrangement uses TRBV27 and TRBJ2-7; possible D gene TRBD2, 5 bases. Germline V lookup: CDR1 MNHEY, CDR2 SMNVEV (reference sequence). This CDR3 spans 15 amino acids. V gave up 3 bases and J gave up 3 bases, with 15 bases separating them.

The chain links TRBV7-9 to TRBJ1-2; 7 bases agree with TRBD1. Germline V gene lookup returns CDR1 SEHNR and CDR2 FQNEAQ (reference sequence). After removal of 5 bases from V and 1 base from J, the junction contained 7 bases not matched to a gene. This CDR3 has 15 amino acids. In nucleotides, the CDR3 is TGTGCCAGCAGCGCCGAAGGGGGCTATAACTATGGCTACACCTTC. It encodes CASSAEGGYNYGYTF.

V is TRBV28 and J is TRBJ1-3, with no clear D. V lost 5 bases and J 5 bases, leaving 13 bases between the germline ends. Germline CDR1 MDHEN, CDR2 SYDVKM. This CDR3 is 14 amino acids long. CDR3 sequence reads: CASSNPGLRNTIYF. Here the CDR3 DNA reads TGTGCCAGCAGTAATCCCGGACTGAGAAACACCATATATTTT.

The CDR3 DNA reads TGTGCCAGCAGCTTAGATTTTCGGGGGAACACTGAAGCTTTCTTT. Its translation: CASSLDFRGNTEAFF. This rearrangement joins TRBV11-2 to TRBJ1-1; D is undetermined. Trimming took 0 bases from V and 1 from J, leaving 9 bases between them. The CDR3 runs to 15 residues. Germline-derived CDR1 and CDR2 are SGHAT and FQNNGV.

The chain is built from TRBV4-1 and TRBJ1-6; D gene ambiguous. The V end was cut by 1 base, the J end by 0 bases, with 13 bases between. Germline loops: CDR1 MGHRA, CDR2 YSYEKL. The CDR3 spans 18 residues. CDR3 amino acids: CASSQVVMVSSYNSPLHF. CDR3 DNA sequence: TGCGCCAGCAGCCAAGTAGTAATGGTTAGCTCCTATAATTCACCCCTCCACTTT.

The genes are TRBV2 and TRBJ2-6; the D gene is possibly TRBD2 (7 bases). This CDR3 contains 17 residues. V was shortened by 6 bases and J by 1 base, with 16 bases between the two germline ends. CDR1 and CDR2 (germline): SNHLY, FYNNEI. CDR3 loop: CASSYGGPASGANVLTF. Here the CDR3 DNA reads TGTGCCAGCAGCTACGGGGGGCCCGCGTCTGGGGCCAACGTCCTGACTTTC. The whole variable domain, remainder taken from reference TRBV2 and TRBJ2-6, is EPEVTQTPSHQVTQMGQEVILRCVPISNHLYFYWYRQILGQKVEFLVSFYNNEISEKSEIFDDQFSVERPDGSNFTLKIRSTKLEDSAMYFCASSYGGPASGANVLTFGAGSRLTVL.

V usage is TRBV7-3 and J usage is TRBJ1-1; no clear D gene. This CDR3 contains 13 residues. Trimming took 3 bases from V and 5 from J, leaving 10 bases between them. Per the germline V gene, CDR1 is SGHTA and CDR2 is FQGTGA. CDR3 protein: CASSFRGLTEAFF. In nucleotides, the CDR3 is TGTGCCAGCAGCTTCCGGGGTTTGACTGAAGCTTTCTTT.

A few counts support this clone. The chain carries TRBV18 and TRBJ2-7; D might be TRBD1 (6 bases). CDR3 length: 16 amino acids. The germline V gene has CDR1 KGHSH and CDR2 LQKENI. The germline V and J ends were trimmed by 0 bases and 5 bases, with 17 bases remaining between them. This chain's CDR3 is CASSPPSRGRHDEQYF. CDR3 coding DNA: TGTGCCAGCTCACCACCGTCCAGGGGCCGCCATGACGAGCAGTACTTC.

The chain is built from TRBV6-5 and TRBJ1-1; tentatively, D is TRBD1 (6 bases). The CDR3 length is 15 residues. CDR1 MNHEY and CDR2 SVGAGI come from the germline V gene. V lost 0 bases to trimming and J lost 8 bases, with 16 bases between them. Here the CDR3 reads CASSYSTNTGTEAFF. In nucleotides, the CDR3 is TGTGCCAGCAGTTACTCAACGAACACAGGGACGGAAGCTTTCTTT.

This chain uses TRBV28 with TRBJ2-2; D uncertain. The CDR3 is made up of 14 amino acids. V was shortened by 3 bases and J by 0 bases, with 5 bases between the two germline ends. The germline gives CDR1 MDHEN, CDR2 SYDVKM. This CDR3 reads CASSFPANTGELFF. The DNA of the CDR3 is TGTGCCAGCAGTTTCCCGGCGAACACCGGGGAGCTGTTTTTT. Supplemented by reference TRBV28 and TRBJ2-2, the full variable domain reads DVKVTQSSRYLVKRTGEKVFLECVQDMDHENMFWYRQDPGLGLRLIYFSYDVKMKEKGDIPEGYSVSREKKERFSLILESASTNQTSMYLCASSFPANTGELFFGEGSRLTVL.

This clone has just one count. Other DNA sequences in this sample translate to the same CDR3. This chain connects TRBV30 to TRBJ1-3; D unclear. The CDR3 runs to 12 residues. CDR1 and CDR2 from the germline V gene are GTSNPN and SVGIG (reference sequence). Trimming took 7 bases from V and 0 from J, leaving 7 bases between them. This chain's CDR3 is CAFTGSGNTIYF. The CDR3 DNA follows: TGTGCCTTTACCGGCTCTGGAAACACCATATATTTT.

This rearrangement joins TRBV6-5 to TRBJ1-1; TRBD1 might be the D (5 bases). Germline V lookup: CDR1 MNHEY, CDR2 SVGAGI. Trimming removed 6 bases at V and 1 base at J, with 12 bases between. The CDR3 is 14 residues long. DNA for the CDR3: TGTGCCAGCAGGCAGGGATCCGCGAACACTGAAGCTTTCTTT. Amino acids: CASRQGSANTEAFF.

J is TRBJ1-6 and V is TRBV19, with a possible D match to TRBD1 (6 bases). Between the trimmed V and J ends, which lost 1 base and 10 bases, there was a span of 8 bases. There are 13 residues in the CDR3. CDR1 and CDR2 (germline): LNHDA, SQIVND (reference sequence). The DNA for the CDR3 is TGTGCCAGTAGTATAGGCAGGGGATCACCCCTCCACTTT. It specifies CASSIGRGSPLHF.

This clone has more than one count but fewer than ten. The J gene is TRBJ1-6, the V gene TRBV9; 7 nucleotides agree with TRBD1. The CDR3 runs to 15 residues. CDR1 and CDR2 (germline): SGDLS, YYNGEE. Germline trimming cut 2 bases from V and 4 bases from J; bases unmatched to any gene: 3. The CDR3 nucleotides read TGTGCCAGCAGCGTCGGACAGGAGTATAATTCACCCCTCCACTTT. Encoded protein: CASSVGQEYNSPLHF.

J is TRBJ2-7 and V is TRBV4-2, with 11 bases fitting TRBD1. This CDR3 has 15 amino acids. Trimming at V came to 2 bases and at J to 6 bases, leaving 6 bases not matched to a gene. CDR1 and CDR2 from the germline V gene are LGHNA and YNFKEQ. CDR3 sequence: CASSQRGTGGGEQYF. The CDR3 DNA is TGTGCCAGCAGCCAACGAGGGACAGGGGGTGGCGAGCAGTACTTC.

The chain joins TRBV28 to TRBJ2-5, with 12 bases identical to TRBD2. The V gene end was trimmed by 8 bases and the J gene end by 5 bases; junction bases not matched to a gene: 9. CDR3 length: 15 amino acids. The V gene's germline CDR1 is MDHEN and CDR2 SYDVKM. CDR3 DNA sequence: TGTGCCAGCGTTCCTAGCGGGGGGGGTCCGGAGACCCAGTACTTC. As protein: CASVPSGGGPETQYF.

The J gene is TRBJ1-6, the V gene TRBV7-2; possibly TRBD1 for D (5 bases). The V end was cut by 1 base, the J end by 8 bases, with 9 bases between. The CDR3 is 14 amino acids. Germline lookup yields CDR1 SGHTA and CDR2 FQGNSA. As DNA, the CDR3 is TGTGCCAGCAGCTTAGGTCAGGGTTATTCACCCCTCCACTTT. This gives the protein CASSLGQGYSPLHF. Combining the CDR3 with reference TRBV7-2 and TRBJ1-6 gives the whole variable domain GAGVSQSPSNKVTEKGKDVELRCDPISGHTALYWYRQSLGQGLEFLIYFQGNSAPDKSGLPSDRFSAERTGGSVSTLTIQRTQQEDSAVYLCASSLGQGYSPLHFGNGTRLTVT.

This chain connects TRBV25-1 to TRBJ1-6, with 7 nucleotides matching TRBD1. The junction had 5 bases not matched to a gene; V was cut back by 5 bases and J by 7 bases. The CDR3 has 14 amino acids. Germline V lookup: CDR1 MGHDK, CDR2 SYGVNS. CDR3 sequence: CASSQTGTNSPLHF. CDR3 sequence (DNA): TGTGCCAGCAGTCAGACAGGGACAAATTCACCCCTCCACTTT.

The rearrangement links TRBV3-1 (or the pseudogene TRBV3-2) to TRBJ1-6; no clear D. CDR3 length: 13 amino acids. Trimming took off 0 bases at V and 8 bases at J, with 5 bases between the two ends. Germline CDR1 and CDR2: LGHDT and YNNKEL (reference sequence). CDR3 bases: TGTGCCAGCAGCCAAGATCCCGATTCACCCCTCCACTTT. This gives the protein CASSQDPDSPLHF.

V is TRBV5-6 and J is TRBJ2-7, with D maybe TRBD2 (6 bases). The CDR3 loop spans 13 amino acids. Trimming took off 1 base at V and 7 bases at J, with 12 bases between the two ends. Germline loops: CDR1 SGHDT, CDR2 YYEEEE. The chain's CDR3 is CASSLRGYGEQYF. For the CDR3, the DNA is TGTGCCAGCAGCTTGCGGGGGTATGGAGAGCAGTACTTC. The full variable domain, in which reference TRBV5-6 and TRBJ2-7 provide the parts outside the CDR3, is DAGVTQSPTHLIKTRGQQVTLRCSPKSGHDTVSWYQQALGQGPQFIFQYYEEEERQRGNFPDRFSGHQFPNYSSELNVNALLLGDSALYLCASSLRGYGEQYFGPGTRLTVT.